The 30 T cell receptor beta chains below come from one sample, sequenced in a study of cytomegalovirus exposure and HLA in healthy donors. In the PCR, 60 Vbeta and 13 Jbeta primers were used. Sequencing used immunoSEQ multiplex PCR; TCRdb keeps in-frame clones, though not all of them. The sample lists about 130,000 clones, around 84% occurring once. The sample consisted of PBMCs. Receptor source: a middle-aged man in good health and CMV-seronegative.

This chain joins TRBV29-1 and TRBJ2-3, with D perhaps TRBD1 (6 bases). V lost 6 bases and J 0 bases, leaving 25 bases between the germline ends. Germline V gene data show CDR1 as SQVTM and CDR2 as ANQGSEA. The CDR3 runs to 18 residues. CDR3 nucleotide sequence: TGCAGCGTCTCTGGACAGCCCGACGCAGAGTCTAGCACAGATACGCAGTATTTT. Amino acid sequence: CSVSGQPDAESSTDTQYF.

This clone was recorded only once. The CDR3 region has the DNA TGTGCCAGCAGTCGGGACTCCTCCTACAATGAGCAGTTCTTC. This gives the protein CASSRDSSYNEQFF. The chain joins TRBV6-1 to TRBJ2-1; D may be TRBD2 (6 bases). The CDR3 loop spans 14 amino acids. The germline V gene has CDR1 MNHNS and CDR2 SASEGT. Trimming stripped 5 bases from V and 0 bases from J, with 8 bases between.

In its sample, this clone was seen once. V is TRBV27 and J is TRBJ1-5, with TRBD1 matching over 9 bases. The CDR3 covers 15 residues. Germline V lookup: CDR1 MNHEY, CDR2 SMNVEV (reference sequence). V lost 4 bases, J lost 3 bases, and 4 bases stayed unmatched. The CDR3: CASSWGQGNNQPQHF. The CDR3 region has the DNA TGTGCCAGCAGTTGGGGACAGGGTAACAATCAGCCCCAGCATTTT.

The V gene is TRBV9, the J gene TRBJ2-1; TRBD2 aligns across 9 bases. This CDR3 is built from 15 residues. Trimming cost V 0 bases and J 4 bases; bases outside gene matches: 2. From germline, CDR1 is SGDLS and CDR2 YYNGEE. CDR3: CASSVGLAEYNEQFF. In nucleotides, the CDR3 is TGTGCCAGCAGCGTAGGACTAGCGGAATACAATGAGCAGTTCTTC.

V is TRBV5-6 and J is TRBJ2-5; 8 nucleotides agree with TRBD2. Trimming at V came to 1 base and at J to 4 bases, leaving 9 bases not matched to a gene. There are 16 residues in the CDR3. CDR1 and CDR2 from the germline V gene are SGHDT and YYEEEE. The CDR3 loop is CASSLFGTRGTETQYF. In DNA, the CDR3 is TGTGCCAGCAGCTTGTTCGGGACTAGGGGGACAGAGACCCAGTACTTC.

This clone was seen a few times. This chain connects TRBV5-1 to TRBJ2-1, with 9 bases fitting TRBD2. Germline V CDR1 and CDR2: SGHRS, YFSETQ. V lost 0 bases to trimming and J lost 5 bases; unmatched junction nucleotides: 9. This CDR3 is built from 17 residues. The CDR3 reads CASSLARMASGDNEQFF. The DNA of the CDR3 is TGCGCCAGCAGCTTGGCCCGTATGGCTAGCGGGGACAATGAGCAGTTCTTC.

The V and J genes are TRBV15 and TRBJ1-5; 7 positions match TRBD1. Germline values: CDR1 LNHNV, CDR2 YYDKDF (reference sequence). The CDR3 covers 13 residues. The J segment lost 6 bases and the V segment lost 5 bases, leaving 4 bases of the junction unmatched. The CDR3 DNA reads as TGTGCCACCAGCGACAGGGCGGGTCAGCCCCAGCATTTT. Translation gives CATSDRAGQPQHF.

V gene TRBV6-6 combines with J gene TRBJ1-2, with D maybe TRBD1 (5 bases). The CDR3 totals 12 residues. Germline V CDR1 and CDR2: MNHNY, SVGAGI (reference sequence). V lost 5 bases, J lost 2 bases, and 6 bases lay in between. For the CDR3, the DNA is TGTGCCAGCAGTCAGGGAAACTATGGCTACACCTTC. This gives the protein CASSQGNYGYTF.

The genes are TRBV5-1 and TRBJ2-5; TRBD1 agrees at 9 bases. Germline V gene data show CDR1 as SGHRS and CDR2 as YFSETQ. There are 14 residues in the CDR3. After removal of 4 bases from V and 11 bases from J, the junction contained 12 bases not matched to a gene. Here the CDR3 DNA reads TGCGCCAGCAGCCCGGGACAGGGCAGGCGGGAGCAGTACTTC. Translating gives CASSPGQGRREQYF. Based on the CDR3 plus reference TRBV5-1 and TRBJ2-5, the full variable domain is KAGVTQTPRYLIKTRGQQVTLSCSPISGHRSVSWYQQTPGQGLQFLFEYFSETQRNKGNFPGRFSGRQFSNSRSEMNVSTLELGDSALYLCASSPGQGRREQYFGPGTRLLVL.

This chain joins TRBV29-1 and TRBJ1-4; D might be TRBD1 (6 bases). The CDR3 loop spans 14 amino acids. V lost 8 bases and J lost 3, with 16 bases in between. The germline V gene encodes CDR1 SQVTM and CDR2 ANQGSEA. The CDR3 region is CSYRSGAPNEKLFF. CDR3 DNA sequence: TGCAGCTACAGGTCAGGGGCACCTAATGAAAAACTGTTTTTT.

The rearrangement links TRBV29-1 to TRBJ2-5, with 7 bases aligning to TRBD1. Germline assignment: CDR1 SQVTM and CDR2 ANQGSEA. V was clipped by 5 bases and J by 6 bases; unmatched bases: 9. This CDR3 spans 13 amino acids. Written as DNA, the CDR3 is TGCAGCGTTTCGACAGGGTCGGGCCAGACCCAGTACTTC. Translation gives CSVSTGSGQTQYF. Drawing the rest from reference TRBV29-1 and TRBJ2-5, the complete variable domain is SAVISQKPSRDICQRGTSLTIQCQVDSQVTMMFWYRQQPGQSLTLIATANQGSEATYESGFVIDKFPISRPNLTFSTLTVSNMSPEDSSIYLCSVSTGSGQTQYFGPGTRLLVL.

This chain links TRBV5-1 with TRBJ1-6, with a weak D call TRBD1 (5 bases). The V gene lost 0 bases and the J gene lost 6 bases, with 10 bases spanning the gap. Germline CDR1 and CDR2: SGHRS and YFSETQ. This CDR3 comprises 15 residues. CDR3 protein: CASSLVGASNSPLHF. In DNA, the CDR3 is TGCGCCAGCAGCTTGGTTGGGGCAAGTAATTCACCCCTCCACTTT.

V gene TRBV29-1 combines with J gene TRBJ2-7; perhaps TRBD1 as D (6 bases). Trimming removed 3 bases from V and 2 bases from J, with 11 bases in between. The CDR3 covers 13 residues. CDR1 is SQVTM and CDR2 is ANQGSEA in the germline V gene. The CDR3 protein is CSVEAGDAYEQYF. CDR3 coding DNA: TGCAGCGTTGAGGCAGGGGACGCCTACGAGCAGTACTTC.

The chain recombines TRBV14 with TRBJ1-6; no firm D call. The germline CDR1 and CDR2 sequences are SGHDN and FVKESK. Trimming pared 0 bases from V and 0 bases from J, leaving 12 bases between. The CDR3 contains 18 residues. The CDR3 DNA follows: TGTGCCAGCAGCCAAGATCGACTGTCGAGCTCCTATAATTCACCCCTCCACTTT. Its translation is CASSQDRLSSSYNSPLHF.

V usage is TRBV7-2 and J usage is TRBJ2-1; TRBD2 might be the D (6 bases). The CDR3 runs to 13 residues. Trimming shortened V by 8 bases and J by 9 bases, and 17 bases separated the two germline ends. Germline V CDR1 and CDR2: SGHTA, FQGNSA. Here the CDR3 reads CASSGTPGGEQFF. CDR3 DNA sequence: TGTGCCAGCTCAGGGACGCCCGGGGGTGAGCAGTTCTTC.

V gene TRBV5-1 combines with J gene TRBJ2-5, with 7 positions matching TRBD1. Per germline, CDR1 SGHRS and CDR2 YFSETQ. V lost 7 bases and J lost 1; bases outside the gene matches: 10. This CDR3 has 15 residues. CDR3 bases: TGCGCCAGCCGAGACACGGGACAGCTCCAAGAGACCCAGTACTTC. Its protein is CASRDTGQLQETQYF.

The chain is built from TRBV30 and TRBJ2-3, with 9 positions matching TRBD1. CDR1 GTSNPN and CDR2 SVGIG come from the germline V gene (reference sequence). V shed 6 bases and J 2 bases; nucleotides not matched to a gene: 3. The CDR3 consists of 13 residues. The CDR3 DNA reads TGTGCCTGCGACAGGGGGGTCACAGATACGCAGTATTTT. The encoded protein is CACDRGVTDTQYF.

The V call is TRBV2, the J call TRBJ1-1; 9 nucleotides agree with TRBD1. Germline V gene sequence: CDR1 SNHLY, CDR2 FYNNEI. The CDR3 extends over 15 amino acids. With 5 bases clipped from V and 3 bases from J, the junction kept 7 bases outside the gene matches. This CDR3 reads CASSTQTGGYTEAFF. CDR3 coding DNA: TGTGCCAGCAGTACGCAGACAGGGGGATACACTGAAGCTTTCTTT.

This clone turned up a few times. The genes are TRBV6-4 and TRBJ1-6; D not certain. CDR3 size: 15 residues. Trimming stripped 0 bases from V and 7 bases from J, with 10 bases between. CDR1 is MRHNA and CDR2 is SNTAGT in the germline V gene. CDR3: CASSDSNSGNSPLHF. The CDR3 nucleotides read TGTGCCAGCAGTGACTCGAACAGTGGAAATTCACCCCTCCACTTT.

The chain combines TRBV9 with TRBJ1-1, with D perhaps TRBD1 (6 bases). Trimming removed 3 bases at V and 8 bases at J, with 14 bases between. CDR3 length equals 13 residues. Germline loops: CDR1 SGDLS, CDR2 YYNGEE. Here the CDR3 reads CASSATTGPEAFF. CDR3 DNA: TGTGCCAGCAGCGCTACGACAGGTCCCGAAGCTTTCTTT.

The chain joins TRBV11-2 to TRBJ2-7; perhaps TRBD1 as D (5 bases). Between the trimmed V and J ends, which lost 3 bases and 2 bases, there was a span of 14 bases. Germline lookup yields CDR1 SGHAT and CDR2 FQNNGV. The CDR3 has 15 amino acids. The DNA for the CDR3 is TGTGCCAGCAGCTTCCCCGACAGCCGCACCTACGAGCAGTACTTC. Its translation: CASSFPDSRTYEQYF.

The chain links TRBV6-5 to TRBJ2-1, with 7 bases identical to TRBD1. Germline V lookup: CDR1 MNHEY, CDR2 SVGAGI. The CDR3 runs to 14 residues. V trimming: 9 bases; J trimming: 7 bases; junction bases outside the gene matches: 12. The CDR3 nucleotides read TGTGCCAGTGCGCTCTCGACAGGGTTAAATGAGCAGTTCTTC. Amino acid sequence: CASALSTGLNEQFF.

This sequence joins TRBV5-4 and TRBJ2-7; D is possibly TRBD1 (5 bases). V was shortened by 3 bases and J by 1 base, with 14 bases between the two germline ends. The CDR3 runs 15 residues. CDR1 is SGHNT, CDR2 YYREEE, per germline (reference sequence). CDR3 DNA sequence: TGTGCCAGCAGCTCCCGAGGCGACAGATCCTACGAGCAGTACTTC. Encoded protein: CASSSRGDRSYEQYF.

The chain joins TRBV6-5 to TRBJ1-1; TRBD1 aligns across 9 bases. From germline, CDR1 is MNHEY and CDR2 SVGAGI. The junction had 1 base not matched to a gene; V was cut back by 2 bases and J by 0 bases. The CDR3 extends over 15 amino acids. CDR3 nucleotide sequence: TGTGCCAGCAGTTACGGACAGGGGCTGAACACTGAAGCTTTCTTT. It encodes CASSYGQGLNTEAFF.

V usage is TRBV5-1 and J usage is TRBJ2-7, with 7 bases that match TRBD2. The CDR3 is 15 residues long. The germline gives CDR1 SGHRS, CDR2 YFSETQ. With V trimmed by 2 bases and J by 1 base, 6 bases remained unmatched. This CDR3 is CASSFRQGGSYEQYF. The CDR3 bases are TGCGCCAGCAGCTTCCGGCAGGGAGGGTCCTACGAGCAGTACTTC.

In DNA, the CDR3 is TGTGCCAGCAGCGAAGGACAGGGTTACCCTGGGGCCAACGTCCTGACTTTC. Translated: CASSEGQGYPGANVLTF. The genes are TRBV9 and TRBJ2-6, with 8 bases matching TRBD1. CDR1 SGDLS and CDR2 YYNGEE come from the germline V gene. With V trimmed by 3 bases and J by 2 bases, 7 bases remained unmatched. CDR3 length equals 17 residues.

CDR3 amino acids: CASSIGLAGPYEQYF. The CDR3 DNA follows: TGCGCCAGCAGCATCGGACTAGCGGGCCCCTACGAGCAGTACTTC. The V call is TRBV5-1, the J call TRBJ2-7, with 11 bases matching TRBD2. Germline values: CDR1 SGHRS, CDR2 YFSETQ. Trimming took 4 bases from V and 2 from J; bases not matched to a gene: 5. This CDR3 is built from 15 residues.

The V gene is TRBV5-1, the J gene TRBJ2-5, with TRBD2 identical over 11 bases. The J call may be faulty, since TRBJ2-7 better matches the DNA end. The V gene's germline CDR1 is SGHRS and CDR2 YFSETQ. This CDR3 spans 15 amino acids. CDR3 sequence reads: CASSSTSGDAYEQYF. CDR3 DNA: TGCGCCAGCAGTTCGACTAGCGGGGACGCCTACGAGCAGTACTTC.

The chain combines TRBV19 with TRBJ2-3; TRBD1 matches 7 bases. The germline CDR1 and CDR2 sequences are LNHDA and SQIVND (reference sequence). V lost 6 bases and J lost 3; bases outside the gene matches: 9. There are 15 residues in the CDR3. DNA of the CDR3: TGTGCCAGTAGGAGGCCAGGGGGTCCTACAGATACGCAGTATTTT. It is translated as CASRRPGGPTDTQYF.

The chain combines TRBV19 with TRBJ2-7; unclear D gene. Germline V lookup: CDR1 LNHDA, CDR2 SQIVND (reference sequence). This CDR3 region has 13 residues. V was clipped by 5 bases and J by 3 bases, with 11 bases between them. CDR3 protein: CASSPFSGYEQYF. The DNA of the CDR3 is TGTGCCAGTAGTCCCTTTTCGGGCTACGAGCAGTACTTC.